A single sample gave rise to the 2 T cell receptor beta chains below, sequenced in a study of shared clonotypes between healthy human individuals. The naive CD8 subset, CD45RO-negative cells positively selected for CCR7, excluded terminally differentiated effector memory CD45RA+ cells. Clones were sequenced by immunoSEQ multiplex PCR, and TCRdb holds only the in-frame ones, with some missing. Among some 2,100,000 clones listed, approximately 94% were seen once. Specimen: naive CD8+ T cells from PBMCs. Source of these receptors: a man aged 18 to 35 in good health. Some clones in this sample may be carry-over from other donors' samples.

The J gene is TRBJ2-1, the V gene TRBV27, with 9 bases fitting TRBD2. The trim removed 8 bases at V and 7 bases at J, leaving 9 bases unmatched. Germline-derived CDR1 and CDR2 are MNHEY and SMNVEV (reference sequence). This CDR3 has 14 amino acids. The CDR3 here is CASASGRKGNEQFF. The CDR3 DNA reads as TGTGCCAGCGCCAGCGGGAGGAAGGGTAATGAGCAGTTCTTC.

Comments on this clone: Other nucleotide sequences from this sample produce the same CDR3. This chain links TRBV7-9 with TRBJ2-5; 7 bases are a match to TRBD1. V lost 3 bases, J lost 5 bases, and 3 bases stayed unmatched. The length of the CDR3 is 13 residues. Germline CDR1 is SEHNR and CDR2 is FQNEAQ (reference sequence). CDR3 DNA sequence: TGTGCCAGCAGCTTTAACAGGGGCGAGACCCAGTACTTC. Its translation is CASSFNRGETQYF.